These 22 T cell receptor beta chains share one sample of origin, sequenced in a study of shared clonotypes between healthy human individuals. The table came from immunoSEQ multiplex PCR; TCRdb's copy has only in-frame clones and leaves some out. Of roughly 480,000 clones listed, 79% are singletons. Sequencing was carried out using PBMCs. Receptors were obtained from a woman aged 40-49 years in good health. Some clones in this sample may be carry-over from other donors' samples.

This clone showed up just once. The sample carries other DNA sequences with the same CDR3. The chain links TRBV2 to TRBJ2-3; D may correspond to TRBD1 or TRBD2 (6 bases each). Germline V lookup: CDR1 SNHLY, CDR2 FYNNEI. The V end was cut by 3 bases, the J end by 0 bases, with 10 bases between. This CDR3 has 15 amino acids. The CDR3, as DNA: TGTGCCAGCAGTGACGGGGGCGGGAGCACAGATACGCAGTATTTT. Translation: CASSDGGGSTDTQYF.

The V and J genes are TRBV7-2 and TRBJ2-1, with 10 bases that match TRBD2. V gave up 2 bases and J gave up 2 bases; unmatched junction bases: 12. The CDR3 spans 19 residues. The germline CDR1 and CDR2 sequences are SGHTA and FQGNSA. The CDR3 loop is CASSLKGRLAGVPYNEQFF. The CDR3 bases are TGTGCCAGCAGCTTAAAAGGTCGGCTAGCGGGAGTACCCTACAATGAGCAGTTCTTC.

CDR3 loop: CASSLEASGRPRETQYF. For the CDR3, the DNA is TGTGCCAGCAGTTTAGAGGCTAGCGGGAGGCCTCGGGAGACCCAGTACTTC. The genes are TRBV28 and TRBJ2-5; 11 bases align to TRBD2. This CDR3 has 17 amino acids. After removal of 2 bases from V and 5 bases from J, the junction contained 10 bases not matched to a gene. Germline V lookup: CDR1 MDHEN, CDR2 SYDVKM.

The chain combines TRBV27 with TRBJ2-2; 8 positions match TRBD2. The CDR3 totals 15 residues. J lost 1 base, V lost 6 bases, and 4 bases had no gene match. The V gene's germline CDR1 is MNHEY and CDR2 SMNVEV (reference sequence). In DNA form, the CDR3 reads TGTGCCAGCAGAGGCCTAGCGGGGAACACCGGGGAGCTGTTTTTT. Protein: CASRGLAGNTGELFF.

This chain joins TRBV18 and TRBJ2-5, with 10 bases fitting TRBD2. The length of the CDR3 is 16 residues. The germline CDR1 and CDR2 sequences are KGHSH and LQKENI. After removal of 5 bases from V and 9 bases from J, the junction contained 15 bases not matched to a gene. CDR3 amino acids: CASSTIAGGPEDPQYF. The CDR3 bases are TGTGCCAGCTCAACCATAGCGGGAGGCCCCGAGGATCCCCAGTACTTC.

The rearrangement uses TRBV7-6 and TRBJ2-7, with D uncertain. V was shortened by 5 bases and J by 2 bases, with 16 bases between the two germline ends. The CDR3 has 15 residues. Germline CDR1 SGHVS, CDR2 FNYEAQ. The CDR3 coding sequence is TGTGCCAGCAGCCTAGGATCCGGGCCGCCCTACGAGCAGTACTTC. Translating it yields CASSLGSGPPYEQYF. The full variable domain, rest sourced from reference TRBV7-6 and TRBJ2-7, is GAGVSQSPRYKVTKRGQDVALRCDPISGHVSLYWYRQALGQGPEFLTYFNYEAQQDKSGLPNDRFSAERPEGSISTLTIQRTEQRDSAMYRCASSLGSGPPYEQYFGPGTRLTVT.

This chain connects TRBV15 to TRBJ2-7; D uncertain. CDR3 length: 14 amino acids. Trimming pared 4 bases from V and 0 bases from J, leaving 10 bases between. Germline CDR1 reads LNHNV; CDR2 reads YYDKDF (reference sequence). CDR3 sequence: CATSKGRSSYEQYF. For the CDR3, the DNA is TGTGCCACCAGCAAGGGCAGAAGCTCCTACGAGCAGTACTTC. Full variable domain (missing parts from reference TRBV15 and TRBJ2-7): DAMVIQNPRYQVTQFGKPVTLSCSQTLNHNVMYWYQQKSSQAPKLLFHYYDKDFNNEADTPDNFQSRRPNTSFCFLDIRSPGLGDTAMYLCATSKGRSSYEQYFGPGTRLTVT.

The CDR3 DNA is TGTGCCCGGGCCAGGGGGGCCAATCAGCCCCAGCATTTT. Its translation is CARARGANQPQHF. The chain carries TRBV30 and TRBJ1-5; TRBD1 matches 7 bases. The CDR3 has 13 residues. Trimming removed 8 bases from V and 3 bases from J; junction bases left unmatched: 7. Germline V gives CDR1 GTSNPN, CDR2 SVGIG (reference sequence).

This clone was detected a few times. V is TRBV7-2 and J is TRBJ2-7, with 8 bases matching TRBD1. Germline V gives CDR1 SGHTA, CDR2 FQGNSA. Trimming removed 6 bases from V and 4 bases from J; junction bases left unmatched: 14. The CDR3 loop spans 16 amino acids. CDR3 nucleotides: TGTGCCAGCAGACGTCGCACAGGGGGTTCTAGTTACGAGCAGTACTTC. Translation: CASRRRTGGSSYEQYF.

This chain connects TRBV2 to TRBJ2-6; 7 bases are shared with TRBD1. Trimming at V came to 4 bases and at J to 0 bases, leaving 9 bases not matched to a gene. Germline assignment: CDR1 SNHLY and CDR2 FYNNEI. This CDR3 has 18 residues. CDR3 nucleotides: TGTGCCAGCAGTGGTGACAGGGCTGGTAGCTCTGGGGCCAACGTCCTGACTTTC. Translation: CASSGDRAGSSGANVLTF.

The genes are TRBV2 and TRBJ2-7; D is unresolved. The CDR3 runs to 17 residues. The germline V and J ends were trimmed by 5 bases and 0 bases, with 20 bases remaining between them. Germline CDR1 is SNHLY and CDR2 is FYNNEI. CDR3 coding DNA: TGTGCCAGCAGTACCCACCGGACCCCGTTTAGCTCCTACGAGCAGTACTTC. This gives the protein CASSTHRTPFSSYEQYF.

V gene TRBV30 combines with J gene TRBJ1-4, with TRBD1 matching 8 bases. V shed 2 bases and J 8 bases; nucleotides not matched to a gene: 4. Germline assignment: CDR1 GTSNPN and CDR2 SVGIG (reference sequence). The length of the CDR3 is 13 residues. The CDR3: CAWSRQGAEKLFF. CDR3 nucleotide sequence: TGTGCCTGGAGTCGTCAGGGGGCCGAAAAACTGTTTTTT.

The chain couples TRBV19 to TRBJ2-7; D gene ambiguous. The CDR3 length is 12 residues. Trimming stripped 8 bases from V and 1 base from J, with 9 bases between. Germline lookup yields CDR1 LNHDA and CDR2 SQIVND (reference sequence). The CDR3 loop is CASLPESYEQYF. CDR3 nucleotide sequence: TGTGCCAGTCTCCCGGAGTCCTACGAGCAGTACTTC.

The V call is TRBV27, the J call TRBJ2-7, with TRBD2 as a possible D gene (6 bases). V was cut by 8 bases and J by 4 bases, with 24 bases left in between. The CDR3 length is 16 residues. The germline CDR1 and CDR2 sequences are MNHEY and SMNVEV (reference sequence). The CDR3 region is CASSRLTGEKFYEQYF. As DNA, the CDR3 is TGTGCCAGCTCCCGGTTAACGGGAGAGAAGTTTTACGAGCAGTACTTC.

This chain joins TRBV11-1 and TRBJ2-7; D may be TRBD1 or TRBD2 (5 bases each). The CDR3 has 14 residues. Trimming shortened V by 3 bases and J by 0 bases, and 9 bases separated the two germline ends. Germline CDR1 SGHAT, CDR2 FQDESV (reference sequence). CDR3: CASSLGRASYEQYF. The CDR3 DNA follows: TGTGCCAGCAGCTTGGGACGGGCCTCCTACGAGCAGTACTTC.

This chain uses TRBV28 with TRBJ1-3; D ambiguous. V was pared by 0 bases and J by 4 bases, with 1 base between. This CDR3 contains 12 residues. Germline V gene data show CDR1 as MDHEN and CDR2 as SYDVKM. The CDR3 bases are TGTGCCAGCAGTTTATGGGGAAACACCATATATTTT. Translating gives CASSLWGNTIYF.

The CDR3 region is CATSRRGSGANVLTF. DNA for the CDR3: TGTGCCACCAGCCGAAGGGGCTCTGGGGCCAACGTCCTGACTTTC. The chain couples TRBV15 to TRBJ2-6; D is perhaps TRBD1 (5 bases). This CDR3 region has 15 residues. Germline V lookup: CDR1 LNHNV, CDR2 YYDKDF (reference sequence). The ends were cut back, 5 bases at V and 0 bases at J, with 8 bases in the middle.

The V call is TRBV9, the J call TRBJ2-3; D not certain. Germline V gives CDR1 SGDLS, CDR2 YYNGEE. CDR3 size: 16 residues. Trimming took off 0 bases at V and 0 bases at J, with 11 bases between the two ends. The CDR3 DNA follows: TGTGCCAGCAGCGTAGATGATGGATCTAGCACAGATACGCAGTATTTT. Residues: CASSVDDGSSTDTQYF. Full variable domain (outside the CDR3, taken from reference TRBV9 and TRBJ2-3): DSGVTQTPKHLITATGQRVTLRCSPRSGDLSVYWYQQSLDQGLQFLIQYYNGEERAKGNILERFSAQQFPDLHSELNLSSLELGDSALYFCASSVDDGSSTDTQYFGPGTRLTVL.

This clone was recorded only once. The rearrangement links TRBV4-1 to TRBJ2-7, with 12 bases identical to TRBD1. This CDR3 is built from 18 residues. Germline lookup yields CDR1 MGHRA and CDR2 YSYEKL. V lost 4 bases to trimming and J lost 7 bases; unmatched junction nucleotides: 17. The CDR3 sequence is CASSPHLRPGQGAEEQYF. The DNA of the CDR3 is TGCGCCAGCAGCCCCCACCTTCGTCCGGGACAGGGGGCGGAAGAGCAGTACTTC.

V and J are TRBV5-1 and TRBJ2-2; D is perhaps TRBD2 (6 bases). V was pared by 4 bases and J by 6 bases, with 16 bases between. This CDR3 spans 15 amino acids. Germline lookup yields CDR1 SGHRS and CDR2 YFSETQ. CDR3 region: CASSLRLESAGELFF. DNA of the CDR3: TGCGCCAGCAGCCTCAGACTAGAGTCCGCCGGGGAGCTGTTTTTT.

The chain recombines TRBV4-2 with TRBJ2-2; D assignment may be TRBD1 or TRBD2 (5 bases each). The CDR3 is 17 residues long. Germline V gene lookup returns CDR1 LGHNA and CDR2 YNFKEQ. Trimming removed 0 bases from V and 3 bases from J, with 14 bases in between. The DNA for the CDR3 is TGTGCCAGCAGCCAAGACCCGCGGGCAGGGTACACCGGGGAGCTGTTTTTT. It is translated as CASSQDPRAGYTGELFF.

The CDR3 is CASRQGLYTEAFF. In DNA form, the CDR3 reads TGTGCCAGCCGACAGGGTCTGTACACTGAAGCTTTCTTT. The rearrangement links TRBV6-5 to TRBJ1-1; 7 bases agree with TRBD1. The CDR3 spans 13 residues. J was trimmed by 3 bases and V by 8 bases; bases with no gene match: 6. Per the germline V gene, CDR1 is MNHEY and CDR2 is SVGAGI.